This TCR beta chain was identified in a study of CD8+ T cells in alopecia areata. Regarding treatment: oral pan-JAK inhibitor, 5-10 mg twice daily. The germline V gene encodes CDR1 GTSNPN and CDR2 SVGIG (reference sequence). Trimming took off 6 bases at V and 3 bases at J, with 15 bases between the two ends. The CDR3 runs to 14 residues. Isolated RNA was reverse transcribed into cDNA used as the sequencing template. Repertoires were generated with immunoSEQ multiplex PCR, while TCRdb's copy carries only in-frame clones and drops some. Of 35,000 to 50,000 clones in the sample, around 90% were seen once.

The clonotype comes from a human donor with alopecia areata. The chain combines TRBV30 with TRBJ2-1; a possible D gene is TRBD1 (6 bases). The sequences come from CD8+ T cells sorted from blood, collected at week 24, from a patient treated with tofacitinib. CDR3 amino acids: CACRTAQNYNEQFF. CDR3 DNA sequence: TGTGCCTGTAGGACAGCCCAAAACTACAATGAGCAGTTCTTC.